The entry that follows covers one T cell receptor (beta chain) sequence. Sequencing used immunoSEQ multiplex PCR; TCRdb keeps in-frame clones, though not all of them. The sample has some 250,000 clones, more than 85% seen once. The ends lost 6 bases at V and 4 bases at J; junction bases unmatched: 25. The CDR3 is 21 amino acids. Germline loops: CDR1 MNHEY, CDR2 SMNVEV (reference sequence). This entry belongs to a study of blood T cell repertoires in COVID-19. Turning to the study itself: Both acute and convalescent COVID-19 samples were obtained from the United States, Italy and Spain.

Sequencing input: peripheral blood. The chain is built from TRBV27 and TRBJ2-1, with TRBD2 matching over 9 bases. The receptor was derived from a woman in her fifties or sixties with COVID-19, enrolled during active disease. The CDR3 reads CASSPRGHPRREGQWYNEQFF. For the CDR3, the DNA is TGTGCCAGCAGCCCCCGCGGCCACCCCCGGCGGGAGGGCCAGTGGTACAATGAGCAGTTCTTC.